This entry lists 20 T cell receptor beta chains sequenced from one sample in a study of T cells in placental villitis. This was the immunoSEQ v4 assay. Data came from immunoSEQ multiplex PCR; TCRdb stores just in-frame clones and leaves some out. The profile shows about 6,300 clones, about 77% of them singletons. Material for sequencing was placental tissue containing maternal and fetal cells. These receptors were collected from a human patient with infectious villitis; the placental T cells may come from both mother and fetus.

This clone occurred a few times. The chain combines TRBV15 with TRBJ1-2; 8 bases align to TRBD1. CDR3 size: 15 residues. The junction had 8 bases not matched to a gene; V was cut back by 3 bases and J by 5 bases. The germline V gene has CDR1 LNHNV and CDR2 YYDKDF (reference sequence). Here the CDR3 reads CATSRGSQGAYGYTF. CDR3 sequence (DNA): TGTGCCACCAGCAGGGGAAGCCAGGGGGCTTATGGCTACACCTTC.

The sample holds a few counts of this clone. This rearrangement joins TRBV29-1 to TRBJ1-2, with 10 bases aligning to TRBD1. Germline V gene sequence: CDR1 SQVTM, CDR2 ANQGSEA. Trimming took 7 bases from V and 0 from J; bases not matched to a gene: 17. The CDR3 is 18 residues long. As DNA, the CDR3 is TGCAGCGGGGGGCCCAATGGACAGGGGGTTTCCTCTAACTATGGCTACACCTTC. The encoded protein is CSGGPNGQGVSSNYGYTF.

V and J are TRBV6-1 and TRBJ2-2; D possibly corresponds to TRBD1 (5 bases). Trimming took 2 bases from V and 9 from J, leaving 10 bases between them. CDR1 and CDR2 (germline): MNHNS, SASEGT. The CDR3 has 13 residues. Here the CDR3 DNA reads TGTGCCAGCAGTGAAAGGGGAACCTGGGAGCTGTTTTTT. Translation gives CASSERGTWELFF.

This chain connects TRBV7-6 to TRBJ1-1, with TRBD1 identical over 9 bases. CDR1 and CDR2 (germline): SGHVS, FNYEAQ. With 4 bases clipped from V and 3 bases from J, the junction kept 0 bases outside the gene matches. The CDR3 is 13 amino acids. Here the CDR3 DNA reads TGTGCCAGCAGCTGGGACAGGGACACTGAAGCTTTCTTT. Amino acids: CASSWDRDTEAFF.

V and J are TRBV7-2 and TRBJ2-7; perhaps D is TRBD1 or TRBD2 (6 bases each). V was pared by 1 base and J by 2 bases, with 12 bases between. Germline CDR1 is SGHTA and CDR2 is FQGNSA. CDR3 length: 15 residues. CDR3 nucleotides: TGTGCCAGCAGCTTAGTGGGGGGCCTCACCTACGAGCAGTACTTC. It translates to CASSLVGGLTYEQYF.

The chain is built from TRBV24-1 and TRBJ2-7; D unclear. The germline CDR1 and CDR2 sequences are KGHDR and SFDVKD. The CDR3 has 12 amino acids. The V gene lost 0 bases and the J gene lost 6 bases, with 5 bases spanning the gap. This CDR3 is CATSDLEFEQYF. The CDR3 bases are TGTGCCACCAGTGATTTGGAGTTCGAGCAGTACTTC.

The chain links TRBV9 to TRBJ1-2; D may be TRBD1 (5 bases). The CDR3 consists of 16 residues. Trimming took 4 bases from V and 3 from J, leaving 19 bases between them. CDR1 is SGDLS, CDR2 YYNGEE, per germline. The CDR3 sequence: CASSQEPGRDDYGYTF. The CDR3 nucleotides read TGTGCCAGCAGCCAGGAACCCGGACGGGACGACTATGGCTACACCTTC.

This clone came up a few times. V is TRBV6-2 or TRBV6-3 and J is TRBJ2-7; 11 bases are a match to TRBD1. Germline CDR1 reads MNHEY; CDR2 reads SVGEGT. The CDR3 sequence is 13 residues long. J was trimmed by 12 bases and V by 2 bases; bases with no gene match: 6. CDR3 protein: CASSYGQGASLYF. CDR3 in DNA: TGTGCCAGCAGTTACGGACAGGGGGCAAGTCTGTACTTC.

V gene TRBV3-1 (or the pseudogene TRBV3-2) combines with J gene TRBJ1-2, with 9 positions matching TRBD1. J was trimmed by 4 bases and V by 4 bases; bases with no gene match: 7. The V gene's germline CDR1 is LGHDT and CDR2 YNNKEL (reference sequence). The CDR3 has 15 residues. The CDR3 DNA sequence: TGTGCCAGCAGCCCCTGGACAGGGGAAACCTATGGCTACACCTTC. Residues: CASSPWTGETYGYTF.

The CDR3 region has the DNA TGTGCCACCAGCAGAGGAGGCCATATACTACAAGAGACCCAGTACTTC. Amino acids: CATSRGGHILQETQYF. This chain uses TRBV15 with TRBJ2-5, with unresolved D. Germline assignment: CDR1 LNHNV and CDR2 YYDKDF (reference sequence). V lost 1 base and J 2 bases, leaving 14 bases between the germline ends. The CDR3 extends over 16 amino acids.

This chain links TRBV7-3 with TRBJ2-3, with D unclear. Per the germline V gene, CDR1 is SGHTA and CDR2 is FQGTGA. V was clipped by 4 bases and J by 1 base, with 6 bases between them. CDR3 length equals 13 residues. The CDR3 DNA follows: TGTGCCAGCAGCTACGACCGCACAGATACGCAGTATTTT. This codes for CASSYDRTDTQYF.

The chain uses TRBV19 and TRBJ1-1; D is uncertain. CDR1 is LNHDA, CDR2 SQIVND, per germline (reference sequence). The germline V and J ends were trimmed by 1 base and 0 bases, with 6 bases remaining between them. The CDR3 runs 14 residues. CDR3 amino acids: CASSIGVMNTEAFF. CDR3 in DNA: TGTGCCAGTAGTATAGGGGTCATGAACACTGAAGCTTTCTTT.

This chain connects TRBV29-1 to TRBJ1-2; D remains unclear. Germline loops: CDR1 SQVTM, CDR2 ANQGSEA. This CDR3 region has 11 residues. Trimming shortened V by 4 bases and J by 6 bases, and 9 bases separated the two germline ends. The CDR3 sequence is CSVVYGDGYTF. Written as DNA, the CDR3 is TGCAGCGTTGTGTACGGGGATGGCTACACCTTC.

The chain links TRBV28 to TRBJ2-7; D uncertain. CDR1 and CDR2 (germline): MDHEN, SYDVKM. The germline V and J ends were trimmed by 1 base and 7 bases, with 5 bases remaining between them. The CDR3 totals 11 residues. The CDR3 loop is CASSLLGEQYF. The CDR3 DNA sequence: TGTGCCAGCAGTTTATTGGGGGAGCAGTACTTC.

Points on this clone: The same CDR3 can be traced to other DNA sequences in this sample. The chain joins TRBV4-2 to TRBJ2-3; the D gene is possibly TRBD2 (7 bases). The germline CDR1 and CDR2 sequences are LGHNA and YNFKEQ. Trimming pared 1 base from V and 3 bases from J, leaving 14 bases between. This CDR3 is built from 16 residues. The CDR3 protein is CASSQGGGAGTDTQYF. The CDR3 DNA reads as TGTGCCAGCAGCCAAGGGGGGGGCGCGGGGACAGATACGCAGTATTTT.

The chain's CDR3 is CASRQGANDFTEAFF. The CDR3 nucleotides read TGTGCCAGCCGACAGGGGGCGAACGATTTTACTGAAGCTTTCTTT. This chain connects TRBV19 to TRBJ1-1; 10 bases fit TRBD1. The CDR3 runs 15 residues. Germline CDR1 LNHDA, CDR2 SQIVND (reference sequence). The junction had 12 bases not matched to a gene; V was cut back by 9 bases and J by 5 bases.

The sample holds a few counts of this clone. CDR3: CAWSAGRVNTEAFF. The DNA of the CDR3 is TGTGCCTGGAGTGCTGGGAGGGTAAACACTGAAGCTTTCTTT. This chain connects TRBV30 to TRBJ1-1; D remains unclear. Germline CDR1 and CDR2: GTSNPN and SVGIG (reference sequence). The CDR3 covers 14 residues. Trimming cost V 1 base and J 2 bases, with 11 bases left between them.

The chain joins TRBV4-3 to TRBJ2-5; no clear D. The CDR3 sequence is 16 residues long. CDR1 is LGHNA and CDR2 is YSLEER in the germline V gene. The V end lost 1 base, the J end lost 5 bases, and 17 bases lay between the germline ends. In DNA, the CDR3 is TGCGCCAGCAGCCAAGTAGGGCAAATAGCCGGGGAGACCCAGTACTTC. Translated, it gives CASSQVGQIAGETQYF.

The V and J genes are TRBV7-3 and TRBJ2-1; TRBD2 aligns across 12 bases. V gave up 4 bases and J gave up 6 bases; unmatched junction bases: 4. CDR3 length equals 15 residues. The V gene's germline CDR1 is SGHTA and CDR2 FQGTGA. The CDR3 loop is CASSYLAGGPNEQFF. Here the CDR3 DNA reads TGTGCCAGCAGCTATCTAGCGGGGGGGCCCAATGAGCAGTTCTTC.

The chain links TRBV6-5 to TRBJ2-5, with D perhaps assigned TRBD1 or TRBD2 (5 bases each). Trimming pared 0 bases from V and 7 bases from J, leaving 12 bases between. The CDR3 extends over 14 amino acids. Germline V gives CDR1 MNHEY, CDR2 SVGAGI. The CDR3 DNA reads as TGTGCCAGCAGTTACTCCGGGACCTTAGGGACCCAGTACTTC. It encodes CASSYSGTLGTQYF.